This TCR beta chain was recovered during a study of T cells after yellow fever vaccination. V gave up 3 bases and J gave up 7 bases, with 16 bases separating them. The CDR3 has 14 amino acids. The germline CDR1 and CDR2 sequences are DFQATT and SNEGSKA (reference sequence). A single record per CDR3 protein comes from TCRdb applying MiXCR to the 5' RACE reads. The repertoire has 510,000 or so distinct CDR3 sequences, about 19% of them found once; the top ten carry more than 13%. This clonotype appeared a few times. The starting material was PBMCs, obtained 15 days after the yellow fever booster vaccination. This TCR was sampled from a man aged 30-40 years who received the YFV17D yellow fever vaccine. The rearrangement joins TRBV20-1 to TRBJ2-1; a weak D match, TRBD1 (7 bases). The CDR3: CSASWRGRWNEQFF. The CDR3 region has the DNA TGCAGTGCTAGTTGGAGGGGGCGTTGGAATGAGCAGTTCTTC.